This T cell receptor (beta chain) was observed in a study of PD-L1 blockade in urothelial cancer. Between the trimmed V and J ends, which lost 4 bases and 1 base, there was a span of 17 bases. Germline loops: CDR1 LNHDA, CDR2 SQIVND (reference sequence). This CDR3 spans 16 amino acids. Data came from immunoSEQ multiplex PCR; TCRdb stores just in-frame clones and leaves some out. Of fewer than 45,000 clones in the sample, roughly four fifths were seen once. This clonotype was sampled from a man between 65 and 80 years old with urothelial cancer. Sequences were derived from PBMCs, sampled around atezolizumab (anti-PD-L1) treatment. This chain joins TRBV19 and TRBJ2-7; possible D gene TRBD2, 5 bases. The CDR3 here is CASSSRPRAKSYEQYF. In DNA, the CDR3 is TGTGCCAGTAGTAGTCGCCCGAGGGCAAAGTCCTACGAGCAGTACTTC.